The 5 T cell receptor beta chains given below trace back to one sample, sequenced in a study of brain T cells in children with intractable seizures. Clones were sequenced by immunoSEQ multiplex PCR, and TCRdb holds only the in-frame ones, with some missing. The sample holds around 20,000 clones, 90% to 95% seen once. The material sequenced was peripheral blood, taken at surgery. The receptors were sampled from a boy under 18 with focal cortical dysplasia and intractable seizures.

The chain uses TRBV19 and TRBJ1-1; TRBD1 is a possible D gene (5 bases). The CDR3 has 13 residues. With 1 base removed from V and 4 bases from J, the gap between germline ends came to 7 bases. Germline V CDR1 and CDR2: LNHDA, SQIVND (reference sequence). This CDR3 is CASSIVGATEAFF. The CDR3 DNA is TGTGCCAGTAGTATAGTCGGGGCCACTGAAGCTTTCTTT.

CDR3 nucleotides: TGTGCCAGCAGTGAAATCACAGATACGCAGTATTTT. It translates to CASSEITDTQYF. V and J are TRBV6-1 and TRBJ2-3, with D unclear. The length of the CDR3 is 12 residues. Germline values: CDR1 MNHNS, CDR2 SASEGT. Trimming took off 2 bases at V and 2 bases at J, with 2 bases between the two ends.

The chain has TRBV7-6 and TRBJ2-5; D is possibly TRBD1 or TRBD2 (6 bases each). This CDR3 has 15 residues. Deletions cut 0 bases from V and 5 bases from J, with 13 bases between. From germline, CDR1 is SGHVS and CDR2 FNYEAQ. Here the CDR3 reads CASSLALGGRETQYF. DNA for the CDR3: TGTGCCAGCAGCTTAGCGCTGGGGGGCAGGGAGACCCAGTACTTC.

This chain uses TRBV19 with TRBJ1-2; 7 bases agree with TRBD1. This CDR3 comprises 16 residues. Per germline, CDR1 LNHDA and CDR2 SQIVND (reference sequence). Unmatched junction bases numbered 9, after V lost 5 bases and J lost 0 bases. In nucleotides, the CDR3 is TGTGCCAGTAGTTTAAGGGGGCCACCTTCTAACTATGGCTACACCTTC. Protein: CASSLRGPPSNYGYTF.

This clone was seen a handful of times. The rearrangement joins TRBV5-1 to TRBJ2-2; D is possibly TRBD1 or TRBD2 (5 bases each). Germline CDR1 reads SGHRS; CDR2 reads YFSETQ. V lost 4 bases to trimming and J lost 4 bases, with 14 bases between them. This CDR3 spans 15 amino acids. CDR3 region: CASSTLPGPTGELFF. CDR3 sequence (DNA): TGCGCCAGCAGCACCCTCCCGGGGCCCACCGGGGAGCTGTTTTTT.